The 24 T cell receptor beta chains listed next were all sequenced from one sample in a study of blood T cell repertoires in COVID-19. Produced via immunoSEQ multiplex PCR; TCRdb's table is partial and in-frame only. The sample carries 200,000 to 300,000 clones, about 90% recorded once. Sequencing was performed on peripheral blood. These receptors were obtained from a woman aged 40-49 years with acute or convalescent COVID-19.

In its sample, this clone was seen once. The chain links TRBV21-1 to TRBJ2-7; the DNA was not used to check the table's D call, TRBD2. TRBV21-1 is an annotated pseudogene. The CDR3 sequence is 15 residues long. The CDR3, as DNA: TGTGCCAGCAGCAAAGTCGGACCCGGGGTCTGCGAGCAGTACGTC. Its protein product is CASSKVGPGVCEQYV.

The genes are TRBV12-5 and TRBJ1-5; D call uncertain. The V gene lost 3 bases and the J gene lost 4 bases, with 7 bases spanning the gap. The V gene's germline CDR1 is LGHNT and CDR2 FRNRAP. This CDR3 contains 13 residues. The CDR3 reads CASGFVSNQPQHF. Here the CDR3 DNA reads TGTGCTAGTGGTTTCGTCAGTAATCAGCCCCAGCATTTT.

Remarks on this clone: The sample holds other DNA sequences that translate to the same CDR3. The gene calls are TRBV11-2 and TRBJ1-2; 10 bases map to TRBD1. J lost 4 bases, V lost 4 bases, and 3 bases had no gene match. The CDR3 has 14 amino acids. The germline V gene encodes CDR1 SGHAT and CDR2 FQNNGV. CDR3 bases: TGTGCCAGCAGCTCCGGGACAGGGGTCTATGGCTACACCTTC. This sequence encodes CASSSGTGVYGYTF.

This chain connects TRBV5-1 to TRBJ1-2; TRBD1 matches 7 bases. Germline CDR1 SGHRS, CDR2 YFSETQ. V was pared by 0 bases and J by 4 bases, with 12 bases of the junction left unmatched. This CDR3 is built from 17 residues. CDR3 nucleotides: TGCGCCAGCAGCTTGGTCCCCTCCCGGACAGGAAGCTATGGCTACACCTTC. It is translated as CASSLVPSRTGSYGYTF. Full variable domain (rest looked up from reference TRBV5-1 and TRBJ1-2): KAGVTQTPRYLIKTRGQQVTLSCSPISGHRSVSWYQQTPGQGLQFLFEYFSETQRNKGNFPGRFSGRQFSNSRSEMNVSTLELGDSALYLCASSLVPSRTGSYGYTFGSGTRLTVV.

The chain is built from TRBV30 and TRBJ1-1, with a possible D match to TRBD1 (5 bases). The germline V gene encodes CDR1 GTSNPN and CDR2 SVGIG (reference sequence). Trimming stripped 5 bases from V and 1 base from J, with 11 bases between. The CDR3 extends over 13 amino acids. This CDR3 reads CAWLGLPNTEAFF. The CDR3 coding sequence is TGTGCCTGGCTGGGACTCCCGAACACTGAAGCTTTCTTT.

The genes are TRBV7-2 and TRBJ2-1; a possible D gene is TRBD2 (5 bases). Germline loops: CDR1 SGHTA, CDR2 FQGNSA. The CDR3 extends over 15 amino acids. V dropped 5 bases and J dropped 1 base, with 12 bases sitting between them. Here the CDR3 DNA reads TGTGCCAGCAGCGAGCGGAGGCTGTCCTACAATGAGCAGTTCTTC. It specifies CASSERRLSYNEQFF.

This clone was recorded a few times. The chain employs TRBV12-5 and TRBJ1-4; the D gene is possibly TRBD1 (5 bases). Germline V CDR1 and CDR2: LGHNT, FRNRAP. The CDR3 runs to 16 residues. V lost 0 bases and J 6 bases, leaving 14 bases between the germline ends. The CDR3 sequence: CASGLVSQGRHEKLFF. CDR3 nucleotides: TGTGCTAGTGGTTTGGTATCCCAGGGTAGACATGAAAAACTGTTTTTT.

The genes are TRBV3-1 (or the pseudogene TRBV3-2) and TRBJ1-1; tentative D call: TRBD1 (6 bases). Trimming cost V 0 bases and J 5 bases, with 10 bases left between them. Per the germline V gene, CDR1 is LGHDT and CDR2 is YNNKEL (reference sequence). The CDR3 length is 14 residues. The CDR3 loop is CASSQEGGGTEAFF. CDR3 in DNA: TGTGCCAGCAGCCAAGAGGGAGGGGGAACTGAAGCTTTCTTT.

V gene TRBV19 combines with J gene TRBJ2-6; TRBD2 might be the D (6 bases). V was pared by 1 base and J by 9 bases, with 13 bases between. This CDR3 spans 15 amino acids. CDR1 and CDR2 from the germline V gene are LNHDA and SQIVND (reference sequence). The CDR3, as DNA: TGTGCCAGTAGTATAGCCCGGAAGGAGGGCAACGTCCTGACTTTC. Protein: CASSIARKEGNVLTF.

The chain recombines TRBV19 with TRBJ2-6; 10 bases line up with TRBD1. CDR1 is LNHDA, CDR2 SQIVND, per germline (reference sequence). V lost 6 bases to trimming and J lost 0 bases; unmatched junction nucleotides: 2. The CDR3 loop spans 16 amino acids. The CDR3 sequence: CASRDRGSSGANVLTF. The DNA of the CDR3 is TGTGCCAGTAGGGACAGGGGGAGCTCTGGGGCCAACGTCCTGACTTTC.

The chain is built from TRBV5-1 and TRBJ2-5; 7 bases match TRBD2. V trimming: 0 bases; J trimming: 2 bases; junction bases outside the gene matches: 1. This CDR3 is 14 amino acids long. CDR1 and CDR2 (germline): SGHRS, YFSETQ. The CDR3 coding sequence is TGCGCCAGCAGCTTGGGACTAGCTCAAGAGACCCAGTACTTC. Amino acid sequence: CASSLGLAQETQYF.

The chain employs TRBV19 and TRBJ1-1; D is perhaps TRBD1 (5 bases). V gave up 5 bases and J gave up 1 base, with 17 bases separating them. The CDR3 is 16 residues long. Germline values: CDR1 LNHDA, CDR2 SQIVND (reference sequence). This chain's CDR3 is CASSYGRQGSNTEAFF. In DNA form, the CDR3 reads TGTGCCAGTAGTTATGGTAGGCAGGGATCGAACACTGAAGCTTTCTTT.

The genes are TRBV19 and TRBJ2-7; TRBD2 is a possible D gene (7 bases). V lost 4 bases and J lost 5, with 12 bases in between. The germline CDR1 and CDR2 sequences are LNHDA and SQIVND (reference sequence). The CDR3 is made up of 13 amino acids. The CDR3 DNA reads TGTGCCAGTAGTAATGGGGGGGCAGACGAGCAGTACGTC. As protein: CASSNGGADEQYV.

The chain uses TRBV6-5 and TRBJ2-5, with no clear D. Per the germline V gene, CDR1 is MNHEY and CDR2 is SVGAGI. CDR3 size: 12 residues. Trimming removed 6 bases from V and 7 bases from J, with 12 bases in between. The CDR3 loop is CASSRPRGTQYF. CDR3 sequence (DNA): TGTGCCAGCAGCCGCCCCCGAGGGACCCAGTACTTC.

The CDR3, as DNA: TGTGCCAGCAGTGAGGGGCAGGGGGCGCGCGGCTACACCTTC. Protein product: CASSEGQGARGYTF. The rearrangement links TRBV2 to TRBJ1-2; TRBD1 matches at 8 bases. The CDR3 runs 14 residues. The germline V gene encodes CDR1 SNHLY and CDR2 FYNNEI. Trimming at V came to 3 bases and at J to 8 bases, leaving 8 bases not matched to a gene.

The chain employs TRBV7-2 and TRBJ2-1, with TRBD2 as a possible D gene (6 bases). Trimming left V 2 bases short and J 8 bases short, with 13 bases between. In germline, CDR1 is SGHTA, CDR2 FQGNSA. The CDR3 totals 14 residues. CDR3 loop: CASSLTRRGDEQFF. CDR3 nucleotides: TGTGCCAGCAGCTTAACCAGGAGGGGTGATGAGCAGTTCTTC.

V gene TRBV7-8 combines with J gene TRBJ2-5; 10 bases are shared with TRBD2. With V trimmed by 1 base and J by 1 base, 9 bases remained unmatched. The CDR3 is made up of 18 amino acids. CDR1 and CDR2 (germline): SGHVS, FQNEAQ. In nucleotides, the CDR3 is TGTGCCAGCAGCTTAGGGCTAGCGGGGGCCACCTTCCAAGAGACCCAGTACTTC. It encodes CASSLGLAGATFQETQYF.

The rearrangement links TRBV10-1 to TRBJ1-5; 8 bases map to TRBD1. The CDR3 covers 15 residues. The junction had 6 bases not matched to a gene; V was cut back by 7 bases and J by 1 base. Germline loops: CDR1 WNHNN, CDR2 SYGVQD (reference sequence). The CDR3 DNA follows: TGCGCCAGCACACGACAGGGGTTCAGCAATCAGCCCCAGCATTTT. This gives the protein CASTRQGFSNQPQHF.

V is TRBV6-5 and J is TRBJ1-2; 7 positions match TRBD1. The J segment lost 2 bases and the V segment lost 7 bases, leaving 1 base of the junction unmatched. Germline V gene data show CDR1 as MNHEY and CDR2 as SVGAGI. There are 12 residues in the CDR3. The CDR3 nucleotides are TGTGCCAGCACAGGGGGGAACTATGGCTACACCTTC. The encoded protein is CASTGGNYGYTF.

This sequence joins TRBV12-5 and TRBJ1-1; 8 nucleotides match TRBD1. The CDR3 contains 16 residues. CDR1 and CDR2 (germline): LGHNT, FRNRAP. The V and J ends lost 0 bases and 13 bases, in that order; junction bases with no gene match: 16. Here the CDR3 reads CASGLVRGQGPPEGFF. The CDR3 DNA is TGTGCTAGTGGTTTGGTACGAGGACAGGGCCCCCCGGAGGGTTTCTTT.

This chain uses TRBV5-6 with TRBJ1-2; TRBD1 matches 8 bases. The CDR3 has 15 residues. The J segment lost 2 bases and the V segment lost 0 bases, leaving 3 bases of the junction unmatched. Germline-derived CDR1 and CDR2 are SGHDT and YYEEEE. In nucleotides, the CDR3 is TGTGCCAGCAGCTTGGAGACAGGGGCCAACTATGGCTACACCTTC. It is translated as CASSLETGANYGYTF.

CDR3 amino acids: CASSRHGGWEQFF. CDR3 DNA sequence: TGCGCCAGCAGCAGGCACGGGGGATGGGAGCAGTTCTTC. This chain links TRBV4-1 with TRBJ2-1; perhaps TRBD2 as D (6 bases). Trimming took off 5 bases at V and 10 bases at J, with 15 bases between the two ends. Germline CDR1 and CDR2: MGHRA and YSYEKL. The CDR3 loop spans 13 amino acids.

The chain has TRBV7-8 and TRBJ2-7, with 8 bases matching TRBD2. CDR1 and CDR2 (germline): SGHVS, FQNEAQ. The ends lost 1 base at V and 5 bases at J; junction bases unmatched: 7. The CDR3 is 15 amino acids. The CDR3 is CASSLVGGSGDEQYV. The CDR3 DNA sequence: TGTGCCAGCAGCTTAGTAGGGGGTAGCGGGGACGAGCAGTACGTC.

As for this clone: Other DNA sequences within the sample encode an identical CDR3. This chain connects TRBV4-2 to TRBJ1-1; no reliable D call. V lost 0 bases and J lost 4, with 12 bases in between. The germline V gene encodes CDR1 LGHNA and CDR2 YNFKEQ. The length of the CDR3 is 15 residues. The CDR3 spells CASSQDEGRGTEAFF. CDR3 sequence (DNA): TGTGCCAGCAGCCAAGACGAAGGCCGGGGCACTGAAGCTTTCTTT.